This T cell receptor beta chain appears in the sequencing data of a study of T-cell reconstitution after alpha-beta-depleted transplantation in children. Using unique molecular identifiers, the investigators prepared the TCRbeta library. Via MiXCR, TCRdb re-called the PCR reads, giving one row per CDR3 protein. This sample has about 200,000 distinct CDR3 sequences, with about 14% found just once. The source was PBMCs from the stem cell graft donor, collected from the stem cell graft. The TCR was taken from a human donor who donated a stem cell graft to a child with acute lymphoblastic leukemia.

The CDR3 loop reads CASSLGTSEGTEAFF. Here the CDR3 DNA reads TGCGCCAGCAGCTTGGGGACGAGTGAAGGGACTGAAGCTTTCTTT. The J gene is TRBJ1-1, the V gene TRBV5-1; D unresolved. The CDR3 is made up of 15 amino acids. Germline CDR1 is SGHRS and CDR2 is YFSETQ. Trimming removed 0 bases at V and 5 bases at J, with 14 bases between. The variable domain in full, completed from reference TRBV5-1 and TRBJ1-1, reads KAGVTQTPRYLIKTRGQQVTLSCSPISGHRSVSWYQQTPGQGLQFLFEYFSETQRNKGNFPGRFSGRQFSNSRSEMNVSTLELGDSALYLCASSLGTSEGTEAFFGQGTRLTVV.